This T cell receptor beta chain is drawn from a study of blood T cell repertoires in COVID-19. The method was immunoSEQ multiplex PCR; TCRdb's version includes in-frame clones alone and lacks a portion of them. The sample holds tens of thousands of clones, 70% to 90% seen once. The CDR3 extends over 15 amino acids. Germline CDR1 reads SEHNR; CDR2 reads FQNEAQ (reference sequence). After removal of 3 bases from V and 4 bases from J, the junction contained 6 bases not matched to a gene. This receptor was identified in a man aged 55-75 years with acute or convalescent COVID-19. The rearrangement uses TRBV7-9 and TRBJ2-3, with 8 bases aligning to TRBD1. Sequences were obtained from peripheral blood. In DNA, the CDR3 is TGTGCCAGCAGCTTCCGTGGACAGGGCGCAGATACGCAGTATTTT. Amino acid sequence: CASSFRGQGADTQYF.